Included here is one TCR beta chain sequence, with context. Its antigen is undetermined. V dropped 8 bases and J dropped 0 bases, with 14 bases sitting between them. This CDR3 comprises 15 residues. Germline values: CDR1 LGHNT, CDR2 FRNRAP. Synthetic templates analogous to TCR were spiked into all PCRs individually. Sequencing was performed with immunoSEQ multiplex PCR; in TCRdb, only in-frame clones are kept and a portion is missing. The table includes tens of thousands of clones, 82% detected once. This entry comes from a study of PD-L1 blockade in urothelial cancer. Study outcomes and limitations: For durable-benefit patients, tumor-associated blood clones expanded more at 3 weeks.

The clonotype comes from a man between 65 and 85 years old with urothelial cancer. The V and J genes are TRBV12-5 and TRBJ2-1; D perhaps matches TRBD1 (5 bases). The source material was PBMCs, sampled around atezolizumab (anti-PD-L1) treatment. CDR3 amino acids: CASSALRVSYNEQFF. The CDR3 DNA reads TGTGCTAGTTCCGCACTCAGGGTCTCCTACAATGAGCAGTTCTTC.